The text below deals with one T cell receptor beta chain. The data belong to a study of CD8+ T cells in alopecia areata. Following RNA extraction, reverse transcription yielded cDNA that acted as the sequencing template. TCRdb's copy holds only in-frame clones and misses some; the assay was immunoSEQ multiplex PCR. The table lists 100,000 to 150,000 clones, roughly 54% of them singletons. Germline loops: CDR1 SEHNR, CDR2 FQNEAQ (reference sequence). This CDR3 region has 14 residues. V lost 5 bases, J lost 6 bases, and 17 bases lay in between. The starting material was CD4+ T cells sorted from blood, obtained at week 0. The TCR comes from a human donor with alopecia areata. The rearrangement uses TRBV7-9 and TRBJ2-7, with D perhaps matching TRBD2 (5 bases). CDR3 region: CASSLGESVLEQYF. The CDR3 coding sequence is TGTGCCAGCAGCCTTGGGGAGTCAGTCCTCGAGCAGTACTTC.